The following is a TCR beta chain sequence with its context. This sample stems from a study of blood T cell repertoires in COVID-19. Study details: The study drew acute and convalescent COVID-19 samples from the United States, Italy and Spain. PBMCs, B-cell-depleted T cells, or T cells provided the cDNA or gDNA that made up the material.

How the authors handled the data: Amplifying reference gene primers gave estimates of nucleated cell counts. Sequenced by immunoSEQ multiplex PCR; TCRdb stores in-frame clones only, minus some. The V and J calls and the clone size are those of that table, but D and trimming were determined from the DNA. The top ten clones hold roughly 3% of a sample with roughly 260,000 clones, approximately 77% of them seen once. CDR1 and CDR2 (germline): MNHEY, SVGAGI. This CDR3 spans 14 amino acids. Trimming shortened V by 5 bases and J by 4 bases, and 14 bases separated the two germline ends. The chain is built from TRBV6-5 and TRBJ1-2; weak D call: TRBD1 (5 bases). The source is a woman under 30 with acute or convalescent COVID-19. The material sequenced was peripheral blood. The CDR3 bases are TGTGCCAGCAGTACCCAGGGCACCCTCTATGGCTACACCTTC. Its translation is CASSTQGTLYGYTF.